The clone carrying this T cell receptor beta chain was counted between two and nine times. What it binds is unknown. PCR employed 60 Vbeta and 13 Jbeta primers. Using immunoSEQ multiplex PCR, the repertoire was profiled, and TCRdb retains in-frame clones only, with some absent. The data hold roughly 220,000 clones, with around 85% observed a single time. The CDR3 consists of 13 residues. CDR1 and CDR2 from the germline V gene are MNHNS and SASEGT. V lost 4 bases and J 5 bases, leaving 11 bases between the germline ends. These data are taken from a study of cytomegalovirus exposure and HLA in healthy donors. The study's findings and limits: About 150 TCR beta chains were listed as cytomegalovirus-associated. In an earlier analysis, in 587 donors, most V segments appeared productive either ~90% or ~30% of the time. Confirmation was obtained in vitro that a few CMV-associated chains are specific for CMV antigens.

Material for sequencing was PBMCs. This TCR came from a middle-aged man in good health and CMV-seronegative. The chain joins TRBV6-1 to TRBJ2-5; D is possibly TRBD2 (6 bases). The CDR3 is CASSGRDGETQYF. The DNA for the CDR3 is TGTGCCAGCAGTGGGAGGGATGGGGAGACCCAGTACTTC.